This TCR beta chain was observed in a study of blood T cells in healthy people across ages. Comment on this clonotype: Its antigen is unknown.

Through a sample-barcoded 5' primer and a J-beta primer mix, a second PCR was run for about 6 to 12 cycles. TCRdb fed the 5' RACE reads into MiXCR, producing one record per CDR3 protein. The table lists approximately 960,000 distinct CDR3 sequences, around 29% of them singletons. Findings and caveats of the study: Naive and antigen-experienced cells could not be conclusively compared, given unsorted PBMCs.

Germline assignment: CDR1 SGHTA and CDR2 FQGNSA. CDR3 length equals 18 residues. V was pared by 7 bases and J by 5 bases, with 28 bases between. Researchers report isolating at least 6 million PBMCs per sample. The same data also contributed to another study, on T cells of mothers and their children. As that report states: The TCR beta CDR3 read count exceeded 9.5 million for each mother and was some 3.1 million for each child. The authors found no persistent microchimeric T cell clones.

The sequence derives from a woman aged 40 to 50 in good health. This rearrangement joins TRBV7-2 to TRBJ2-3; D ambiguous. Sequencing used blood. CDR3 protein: CASNRPVRHPSPEDTQYF. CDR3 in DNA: TGTGCCAGCAACCGGCCTGTCCGCCATCCTAGTCCCGAAGATACGCAGTATTTT. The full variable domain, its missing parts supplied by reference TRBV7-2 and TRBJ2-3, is GAGVSQSPSNKVTEKGKDVELRCDPISGHTALYWYRQSLGQGLEFLIYFQGNSAPDKSGLPSDRFSAERTGGSVSTLTIQRTQQEDSAVYLCASNRPVRHPSPEDTQYFGPGTRLTVL.